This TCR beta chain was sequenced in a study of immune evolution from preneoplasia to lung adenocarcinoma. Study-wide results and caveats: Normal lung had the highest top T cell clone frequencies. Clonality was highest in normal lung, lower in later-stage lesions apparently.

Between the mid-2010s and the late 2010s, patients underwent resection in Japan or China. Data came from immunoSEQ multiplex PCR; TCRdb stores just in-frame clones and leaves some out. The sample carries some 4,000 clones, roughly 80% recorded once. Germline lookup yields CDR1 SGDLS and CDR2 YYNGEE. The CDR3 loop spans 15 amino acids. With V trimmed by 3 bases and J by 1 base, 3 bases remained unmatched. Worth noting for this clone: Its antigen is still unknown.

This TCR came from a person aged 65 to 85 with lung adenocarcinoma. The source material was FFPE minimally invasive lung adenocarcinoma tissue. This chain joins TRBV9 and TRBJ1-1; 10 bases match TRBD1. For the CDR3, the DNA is TGTGCCAGCAGCGAGACAGGGGGCGGGAACACTGAAGCTTTCTTT. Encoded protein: CASSETGGGNTEAFF.